This is a list of T cell receptor beta chains from one sample in a study of vaccination and CD4 T cells after COVID-19. One entry per CDR3 protein results from TCRdb running MiXCR on the PCR reads. This table holds nearly 10,000 distinct CDR3 sequences, 30% to 40% found once. Antigen specificity for these receptors is unknown. The sample comprised CD4+ T cells from blood, cultured in vitro. These receptors all come from a human donor in good health. Each CDR3 is given with its conserved first and last residue. D genes are given only for firm matches. The listing skips clone size in some rows; elsewhere it reads once, few, many or a size class.

j_gene | d_gene | abundance | v_gene | CDR3nt | CDR3aa
TRBJ2-7 | - | - | TRBV6-1 | TGTGCCACACAAGGGGGTGGGGGTAGGGTCGAGCAGTACTTC | CATQGGGGRVEQYF
TRBJ1-3 | - | - | TRBV5-1 | TGCGCCAGCAGCTCACAGGGTGACCCTGGAAACACCATATATTTT | CASSSQGDPGNTIYF
TRBJ1-3 | - | few | TRBV7-9 | TGTGCCAGCAGCTTAGCTGGGTCGGGAAACACCATATATTTT | CASSLAGSGNTIYF
TRBJ2-3 | - | - | TRBV7-8 | TGTGCCAGCAGCTTATGGCAGGGCACAGATACGCAGTATTTT | CASSLWQGTDTQYF
TRBJ2-7 | - | - | TRBV2 | TGTGCCAGCAGTGAAAGGTCGTCGATTAGCTCCTACGAGCAGTACTTC | CASSERSSISSYEQYF
TRBJ2-5 | TRBD2 | - | TRBV24-1 | TGTGCCACCAGTGTCGGGTTGACTAGCGGGGGCCAAGAGACCCAGTACTTC | CATSVGLTSGGQETQYF
TRBJ2-7 | - | - | TRBV30 | TGTGCCTGGAGTGTTGATCATAGCTCCTACGAGCAGTACTTC | CAWSVDHSSYEQYF
TRBJ2-1 | - | - | TRBV28 | TGTGCCAGCAGTGTACCAGTAGGATTTGAGCAGTTCTTC | CASSVPVGFEQFF
TRBJ1-6 | TRBD1 | - | TRBV6-5 | TGTGCCAGCAGTTACGTTGGGGACAGGGCTAGCTCCTATAATTCACCCCTCCACTTT | CASSYVGDRASSYNSPLHF
TRBJ2-7 | - | few | TRBV7-8 | TGTGCCAGCAGCTTAATGGCAGTGACCTCCTACGAGCAGTACTTC | CASSLMAVTSYEQYF